This TCR beta chain was identified in a study of identical twins. This clonotype was recorded at least ten times. Its specificity is unknown. A junction boundary mismatches the germline segment, possibly from a read error. The length of the CDR3 is 14 residues. Germline lookup yields CDR1 SGHRS and CDR2 YFSETQ. Study-wide findings and caveats: Out-of-frame alpha sequences shared between twins exhibited an excess of low generation probability. Possibly, invariant MAIT and iNKT cells partly confounded zero-insertion analyses. The study found that models underestimated out-of-frame TCR alpha sharing in monozygotic twins. Less excess twin sharing appeared in beta out-of-frame sequences.

Via MiXCR, TCRdb re-called the 5' RACE reads, giving one row per CDR3 protein. The top ten clones hold 9% to 10% of a sample with about 240,000 distinct CDR3 sequences, 10% to 13% of them seen once. Sequencing was done on a sample of memory T cells sorted from blood. The sequence came from a man aged 50 to 59 in good health. The V gene is TRBV5-1, the J gene TRBJ2-5; TRBD2 is a possible D gene (5 bases). CDR3 sequence (DNA): TGTGCCAGCAGCTTAGTTGGAGGAGGAGAGACCCAGTACTTC. Its protein is CASSLVGGGETQYF.